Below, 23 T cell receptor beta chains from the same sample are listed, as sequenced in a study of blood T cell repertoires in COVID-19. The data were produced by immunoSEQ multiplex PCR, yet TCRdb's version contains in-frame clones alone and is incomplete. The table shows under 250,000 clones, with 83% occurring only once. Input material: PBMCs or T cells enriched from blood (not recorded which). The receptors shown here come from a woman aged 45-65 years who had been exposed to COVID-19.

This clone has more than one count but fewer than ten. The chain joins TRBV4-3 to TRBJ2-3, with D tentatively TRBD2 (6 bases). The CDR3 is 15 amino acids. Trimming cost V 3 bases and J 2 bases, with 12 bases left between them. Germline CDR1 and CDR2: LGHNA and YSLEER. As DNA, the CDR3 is TGCGCCAGCAGCCACGGAGGGTCGGCCACAGATACGCAGTATTTT. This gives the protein CASSHGGSATDTQYF.

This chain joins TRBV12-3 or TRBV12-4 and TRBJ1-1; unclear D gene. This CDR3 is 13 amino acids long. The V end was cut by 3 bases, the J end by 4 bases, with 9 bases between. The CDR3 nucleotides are TGTGCCAGCAGTTTTGAGGCTCTCACTGAAGCTTTCTTT. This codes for CASSFEALTEAFF.

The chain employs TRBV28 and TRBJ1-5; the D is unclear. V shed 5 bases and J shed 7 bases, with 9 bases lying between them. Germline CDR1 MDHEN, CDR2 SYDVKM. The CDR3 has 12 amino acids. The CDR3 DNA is TGTGCCAGCAGTCCTAACGTCCAGCCCCAGCATTTT. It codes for CASSPNVQPQHF.

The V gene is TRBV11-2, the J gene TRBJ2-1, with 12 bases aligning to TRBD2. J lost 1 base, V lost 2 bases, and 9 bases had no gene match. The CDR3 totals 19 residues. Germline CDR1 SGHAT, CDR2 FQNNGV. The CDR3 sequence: CASSLLTSGGLTSYNEQFF. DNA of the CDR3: TGTGCCAGCAGCTTATTGACTAGCGGGGGTTTAACTTCCTACAATGAGCAGTTCTTC.

The chain's CDR3 is CASSLTSGGFETQYF. CDR3 DNA: TGCGCCAGCAGCTTAACTAGCGGGGGTTTCGAGACCCAGTACTTC. The V call is TRBV5-1, the J call TRBJ2-5, with 11 bases identical to TRBD2. The CDR3 has 15 residues. The germline CDR1 and CDR2 sequences are SGHRS and YFSETQ. Losses at the gene ends were 2 bases for V and 5 bases for J; bases not matched to a gene: 5. The full variable domain, in which reference TRBV5-1 and TRBJ2-5 provide the parts outside the CDR3, is KAGVTQTPRYLIKTRGQQVTLSCSPISGHRSVSWYQQTPGQGLQFLFEYFSETQRNKGNFPGRFSGRQFSNSRSEMNVSTLELGDSALYLCASSLTSGGFETQYFGPGTRLLVL.

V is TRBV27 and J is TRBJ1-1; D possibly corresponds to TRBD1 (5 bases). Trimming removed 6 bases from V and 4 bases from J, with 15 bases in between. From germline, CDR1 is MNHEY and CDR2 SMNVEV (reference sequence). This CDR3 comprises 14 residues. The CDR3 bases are TGTGCCAGCAGGCCCCAGGGTCAGAGCACTGAAGCTTTCTTT. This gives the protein CASRPQGQSTEAFF.

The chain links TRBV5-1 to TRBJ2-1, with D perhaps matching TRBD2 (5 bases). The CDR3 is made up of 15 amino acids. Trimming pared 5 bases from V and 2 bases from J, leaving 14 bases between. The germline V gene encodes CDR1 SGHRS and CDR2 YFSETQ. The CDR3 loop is CASREDSRTYNEQFF. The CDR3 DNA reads TGCGCCAGCAGGGAGGACTCCCGGACCTACAATGAGCAGTTCTTC.

The CDR3 here is CASSEQTGAYTGELFF. The CDR3 DNA sequence: TGCGCCAGCAGTGAGCAGACAGGGGCCTACACCGGGGAGCTGTTTTTT. This chain joins TRBV10-1 and TRBJ2-2; TRBD1 aligns across 8 bases. V gave up 2 bases and J gave up 3 bases; unmatched junction bases: 5. The CDR3 sequence is 16 residues long. The germline V gene has CDR1 WNHNN and CDR2 SYGVQD (reference sequence).

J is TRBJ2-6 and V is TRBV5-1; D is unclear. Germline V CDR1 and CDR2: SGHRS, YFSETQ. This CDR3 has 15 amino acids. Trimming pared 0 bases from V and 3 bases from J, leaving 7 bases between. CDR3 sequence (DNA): TGCGCCAGCAGCTTGGAACTTGGTGGGGCCAACGTCCTGACTTTC. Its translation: CASSLELGGANVLTF.

CDR3: CAIRQQGLEQYF. The CDR3 DNA is TGTGCCATCCGCCAACAGGGCTTAGAGCAGTACTTC. The chain couples TRBV10-3 to TRBJ2-7, with TRBD1 as a possible D gene (6 bases). Germline V CDR1 and CDR2: ENHRY, SYGVKD. The ends were cut back, 8 bases at V and 7 bases at J, with 15 bases in the middle. The length of the CDR3 is 12 residues.

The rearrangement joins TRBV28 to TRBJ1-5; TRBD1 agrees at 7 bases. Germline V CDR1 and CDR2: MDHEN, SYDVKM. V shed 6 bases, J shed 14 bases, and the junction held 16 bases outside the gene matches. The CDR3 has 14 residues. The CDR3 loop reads CASREGARSLKKHF. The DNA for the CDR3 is TGTGCCAGCAGGGAGGGGGCGCGCAGCCTCAAAAAGCATTTT.

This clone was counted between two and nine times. The CDR3 region is CASSSIGTESGELFF. Written as DNA, the CDR3 is TGCGCCAGCAGCTCCATCGGGACAGAGTCCGGGGAGCTGTTTTTT. This sequence joins TRBV5-1 and TRBJ2-2; 7 bases map to TRBD1. Trimming at V came to 3 bases and at J to 6 bases, leaving 8 bases not matched to a gene. CDR1 is SGHRS and CDR2 is YFSETQ in the germline V gene. CDR3 length equals 15 residues.

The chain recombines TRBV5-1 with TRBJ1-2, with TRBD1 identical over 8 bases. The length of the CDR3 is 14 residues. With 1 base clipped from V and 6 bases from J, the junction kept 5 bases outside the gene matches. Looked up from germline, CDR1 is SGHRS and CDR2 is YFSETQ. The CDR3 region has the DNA TGCGCCAGCAGCTTGATCGGGACAGGCAATGGCTACACCTTC. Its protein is CASSLIGTGNGYTF.

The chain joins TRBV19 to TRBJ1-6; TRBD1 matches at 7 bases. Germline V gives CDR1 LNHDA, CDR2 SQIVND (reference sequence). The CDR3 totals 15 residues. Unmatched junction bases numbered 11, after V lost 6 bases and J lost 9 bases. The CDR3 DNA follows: TGTGCCAGTAGCCCTACGGACAGGTTGGGTTCACCCCTCCACTTT. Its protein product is CASSPTDRLGSPLHF. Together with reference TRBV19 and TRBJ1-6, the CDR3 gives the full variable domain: DGGITQSPKYLFRKEGQNVTLSCEQNLNHDAMYWYRQDPGQGLRLIYYSQIVNDFQKGDIAEGYSVSREKKESFPLTVTSAQKNPTAFYLCASSPTDRLGSPLHFGNGTRLTVT.

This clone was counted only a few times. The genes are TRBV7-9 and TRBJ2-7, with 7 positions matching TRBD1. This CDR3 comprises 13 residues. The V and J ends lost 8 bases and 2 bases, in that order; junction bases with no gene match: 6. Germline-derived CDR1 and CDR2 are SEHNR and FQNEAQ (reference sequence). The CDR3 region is CASSEGQTYEQYF. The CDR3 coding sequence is TGTGCCAGCTCTGAGGGACAGACCTACGAGCAGTACTTC.

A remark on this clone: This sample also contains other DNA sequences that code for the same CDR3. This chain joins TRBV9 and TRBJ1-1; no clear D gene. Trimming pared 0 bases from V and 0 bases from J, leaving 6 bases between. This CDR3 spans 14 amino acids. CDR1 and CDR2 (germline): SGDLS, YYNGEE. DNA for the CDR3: TGTGCCAGCAGCGTAGGGCTCCTGAACACTGAAGCTTTCTTT. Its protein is CASSVGLLNTEAFF.

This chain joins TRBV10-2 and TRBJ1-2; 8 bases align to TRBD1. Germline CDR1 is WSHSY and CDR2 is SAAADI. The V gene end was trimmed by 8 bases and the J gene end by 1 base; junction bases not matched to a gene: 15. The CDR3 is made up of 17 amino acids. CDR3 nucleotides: TGCGCCAGCGGGGGACAGGAGGAGGTCGAGGATAACTATGGCTACACCTTC. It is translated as CASGGQEEVEDNYGYTF.

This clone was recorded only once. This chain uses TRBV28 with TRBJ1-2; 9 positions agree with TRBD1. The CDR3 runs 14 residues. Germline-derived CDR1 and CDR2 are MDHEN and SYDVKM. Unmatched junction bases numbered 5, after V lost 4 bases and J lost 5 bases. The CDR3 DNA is TGTGCCAGCAGTTCGACAGGGGGAGGTTATGGCTACACCTTC. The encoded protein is CASSSTGGGYGYTF.

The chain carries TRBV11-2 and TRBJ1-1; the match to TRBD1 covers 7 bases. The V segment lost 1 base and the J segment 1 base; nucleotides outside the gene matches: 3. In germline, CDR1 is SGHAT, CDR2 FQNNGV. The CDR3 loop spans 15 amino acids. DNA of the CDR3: TGTGCCAGCAGCTTAGGCCCAGGGGGGAACACTGAAGCTTTCTTT. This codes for CASSLGPGGNTEAFF. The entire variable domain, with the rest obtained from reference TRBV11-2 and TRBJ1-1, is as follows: EAGVAQSPRYKIIEKRQSVAFWCNPISGHATLYWYQQILGQGPKLLIQFQNNGVVDDSQLPKDRFSAERLKGVDSTLKIQPAKLEDSAVYLCASSLGPGGNTEAFFGQGTRLTVV.

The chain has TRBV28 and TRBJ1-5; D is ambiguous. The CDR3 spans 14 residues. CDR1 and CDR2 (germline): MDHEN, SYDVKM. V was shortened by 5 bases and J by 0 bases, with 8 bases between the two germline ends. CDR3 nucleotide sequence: TGTGCCAGCAGTCCACCGGTTAGCAATCAGCCCCAGCATTTT. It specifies CASSPPVSNQPQHF.

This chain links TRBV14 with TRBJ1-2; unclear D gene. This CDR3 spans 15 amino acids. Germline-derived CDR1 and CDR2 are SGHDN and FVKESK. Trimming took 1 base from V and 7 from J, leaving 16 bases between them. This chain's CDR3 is CASSQGSSYARGYTF. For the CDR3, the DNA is TGTGCCAGCAGCCAAGGTTCCTCCTATGCGCGTGGCTACACCTTC.

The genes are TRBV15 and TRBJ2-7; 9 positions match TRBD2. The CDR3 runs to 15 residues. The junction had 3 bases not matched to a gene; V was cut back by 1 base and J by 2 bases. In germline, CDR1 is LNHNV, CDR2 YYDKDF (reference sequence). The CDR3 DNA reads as TGTGCCACCAGCAGAGGACGCGGGGGGGCCTACGAGCAGTACTTC. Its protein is CATSRGRGGAYEQYF.

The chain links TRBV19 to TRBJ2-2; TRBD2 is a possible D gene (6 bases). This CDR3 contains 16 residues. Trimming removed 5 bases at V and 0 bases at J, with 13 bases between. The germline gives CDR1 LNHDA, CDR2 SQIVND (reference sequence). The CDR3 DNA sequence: TGTGCCAGTAGTTGGGGGGTTAGCGCGAACACCGGGGAGCTGTTTTTT. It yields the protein CASSWGVSANTGELFF.